The clone carrying this TCR beta chain was observed at least ten times. These data belong to a study of neurological immune-mediated disorders. The cDNA came from 5'RACE, which used 10-nucleotide random UMIs. In TCRdb, the 5' RACE reads were re-called with MiXCR into one record per CDR3 protein. This repertoire shows 65,000 to 75,000 distinct CDR3 sequences, 5.2% found once; its top ten account for approximately 5.6%. The germline gives CDR1 ENHRY, CDR2 SYGVKD. The CDR3 length is 16 residues. Trimming at V came to 6 bases and at J to 0 bases, leaving 6 bases not matched to a gene. Sequenced sample: PBMCs. This clonotype originated in a human donor with multiple sclerosis. The donor label of this sample is uncertain. The chain carries TRBV10-3 and TRBJ2-3, with TRBD1 matching over 10 bases. CDR3 residues: CAISTPGQGSTDTQYF. The CDR3 DNA is TGTGCCATCAGCACACCGGGACAGGGGAGCACAGATACGCAGTATTTT.